A selection of T cell receptor beta chains follows, all from one sample in a study of quantifying T cell responses using KT2 cells. TCRdb called the UMI-ligation and nested PCR reads again in MiXCR, with one record for every CDR3 protein. The repertoire holds about 53,000 distinct CDR3 sequences, with around 12% as singletons. Source material: PBMCs spiked with cells of the T cell clone KT2. The origin of the receptors is a human donor. CDR3s include the opening cysteine and the closing phenylalanine or tryptophan. The order of the fields is V gene, CDR3 protein.

>TRBV20-1
CSARGSERHYSYEQYF
>TRBV5-8
CASSPGGPQHF
>TRBV7-8
CASSLRRTVTDTQYF
>TRBV29-1
CSVGRPLNTEAFF
>TRBV12-3/TRBV12-4
CASSSGSINYGYTF
>TRBV19
CASSIDPPYNEQFF
>TRBV11-2
CASSTDRGHEQFF
>TRBV18
CASSTDAGIYNYGYTF
>TRBV7-9
CASSHPNNEQFF
>TRBV6-5
CASSSTGSYGYTF
>TRBV11-2
CASSSPRGSNYGYTF
>TRBV19
CASKRSGSYNEQFF
>TRBV12-3/TRBV12-4
CASSLAEKLFF
>TRBV12-3/TRBV12-4
CASSPGTGGSPLHF
>TRBV5-5
CASSLAPPSMVWMTQYF
>TRBV12-3/TRBV12-4
CASENSGTQYF
>TRBV5-1
CASSGTGANEQYF
>TRBV5-1
CASSYQQGTDTQYF
>TRBV6-2/TRBV6-3
CASSWTGFEAFF
>TRBV4-1
CASSQVGRGRNQPQHF
>TRBV4-1
CASSQERPYGLTDTQYF
>TRBV2
CARGGQPYGYTF